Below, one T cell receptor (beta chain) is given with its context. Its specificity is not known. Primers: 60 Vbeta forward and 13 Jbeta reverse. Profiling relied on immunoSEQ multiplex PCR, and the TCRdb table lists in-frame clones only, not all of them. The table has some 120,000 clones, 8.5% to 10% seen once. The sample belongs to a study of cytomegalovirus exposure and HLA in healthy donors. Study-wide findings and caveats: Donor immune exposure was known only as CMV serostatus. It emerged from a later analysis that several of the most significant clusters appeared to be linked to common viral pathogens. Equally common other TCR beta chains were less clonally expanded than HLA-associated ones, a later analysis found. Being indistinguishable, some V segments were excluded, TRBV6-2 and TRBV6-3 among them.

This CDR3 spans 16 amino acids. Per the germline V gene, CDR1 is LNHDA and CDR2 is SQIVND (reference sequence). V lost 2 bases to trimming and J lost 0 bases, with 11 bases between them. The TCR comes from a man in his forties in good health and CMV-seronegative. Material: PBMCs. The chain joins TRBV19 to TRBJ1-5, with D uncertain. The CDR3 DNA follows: TGTGCCAGTAGTATATCGGCAGGTTATAGCAATCAGCCCCAGCATTTT. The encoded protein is CASSISAGYSNQPQHF.